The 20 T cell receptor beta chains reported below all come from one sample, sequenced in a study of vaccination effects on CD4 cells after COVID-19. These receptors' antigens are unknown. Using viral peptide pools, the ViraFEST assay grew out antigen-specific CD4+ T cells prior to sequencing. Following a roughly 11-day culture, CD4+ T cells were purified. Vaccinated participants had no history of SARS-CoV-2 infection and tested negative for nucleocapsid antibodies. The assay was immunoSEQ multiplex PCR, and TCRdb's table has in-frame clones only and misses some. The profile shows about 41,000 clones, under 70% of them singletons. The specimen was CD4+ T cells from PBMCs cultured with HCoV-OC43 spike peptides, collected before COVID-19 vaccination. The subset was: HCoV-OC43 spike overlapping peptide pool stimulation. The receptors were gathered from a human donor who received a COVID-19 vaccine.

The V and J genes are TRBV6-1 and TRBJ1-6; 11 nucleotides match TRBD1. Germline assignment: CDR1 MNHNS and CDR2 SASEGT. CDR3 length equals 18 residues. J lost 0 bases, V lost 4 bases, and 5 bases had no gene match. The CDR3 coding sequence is TGTGCCAGCAGTGCAGGGACAGGGGGGCCCTCCTATAATTCACCCCTCCACTTT. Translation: CASSAGTGGPSYNSPLHF.

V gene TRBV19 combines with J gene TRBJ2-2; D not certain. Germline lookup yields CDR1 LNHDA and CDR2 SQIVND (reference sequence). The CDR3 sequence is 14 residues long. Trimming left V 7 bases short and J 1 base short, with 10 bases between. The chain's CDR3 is CASNGGRNTGELFF. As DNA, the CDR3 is TGTGCCAGTAACGGTGGCCGGAACACCGGGGAGCTGTTTTTT.

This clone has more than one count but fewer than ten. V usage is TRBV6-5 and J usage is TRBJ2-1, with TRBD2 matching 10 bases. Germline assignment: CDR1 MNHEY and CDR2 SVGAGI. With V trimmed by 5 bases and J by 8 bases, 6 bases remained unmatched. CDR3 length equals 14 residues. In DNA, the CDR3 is TGTGCCAGCAGTAGGGGACTAGCGAACGATGAGCAGTTCTTC. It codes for CASSRGLANDEQFF.

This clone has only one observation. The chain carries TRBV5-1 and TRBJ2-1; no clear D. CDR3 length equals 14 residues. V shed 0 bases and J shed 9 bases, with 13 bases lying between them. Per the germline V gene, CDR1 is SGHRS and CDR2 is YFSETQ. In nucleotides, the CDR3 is TGCGCCAGCAGCTTGGCCCGGCCTAGTCCTGAGCAGTTCTTC. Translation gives CASSLARPSPEQFF. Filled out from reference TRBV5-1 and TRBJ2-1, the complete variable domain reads KAGVTQTPRYLIKTRGQQVTLSCSPISGHRSVSWYQQTPGQGLQFLFEYFSETQRNKGNFPGRFSGRQFSNSRSEMNVSTLELGDSALYLCASSLARPSPEQFFGPGTRLTVL.

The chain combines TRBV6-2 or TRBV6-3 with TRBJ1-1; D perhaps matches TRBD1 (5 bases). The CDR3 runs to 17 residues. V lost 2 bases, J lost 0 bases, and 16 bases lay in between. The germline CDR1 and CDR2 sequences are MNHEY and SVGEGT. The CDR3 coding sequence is TGTGCCAGCAGTTACCCGACCGGGGGGAGCATGAACACTGAAGCTTTCTTT. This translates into CASSYPTGGSMNTEAFF.

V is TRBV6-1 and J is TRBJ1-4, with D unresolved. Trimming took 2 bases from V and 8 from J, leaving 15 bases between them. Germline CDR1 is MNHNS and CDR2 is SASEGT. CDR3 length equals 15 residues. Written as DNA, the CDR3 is TGTGCCAGCAGTGAACTGGCAGGTGGAGGCGAAAAACTGTTTTTT. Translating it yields CASSELAGGGEKLFF.

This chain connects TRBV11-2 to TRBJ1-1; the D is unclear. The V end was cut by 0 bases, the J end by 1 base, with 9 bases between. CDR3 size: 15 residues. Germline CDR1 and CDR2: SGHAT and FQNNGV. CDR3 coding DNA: TGTGCCAGCAGCTTAGATGTTCGGGGGAACACTGAAGCTTTCTTT. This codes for CASSLDVRGNTEAFF.

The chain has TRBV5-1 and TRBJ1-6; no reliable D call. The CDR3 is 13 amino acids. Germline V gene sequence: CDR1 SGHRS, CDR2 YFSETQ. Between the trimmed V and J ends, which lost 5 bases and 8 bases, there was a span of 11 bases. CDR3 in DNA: TGCGCCAGCAGTTGGGAGAGGGATTCACCCCTCCACTTT. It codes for CASSWERDSPLHF. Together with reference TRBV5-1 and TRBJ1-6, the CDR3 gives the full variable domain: KAGVTQTPRYLIKTRGQQVTLSCSPISGHRSVSWYQQTPGQGLQFLFEYFSETQRNKGNFPGRFSGRQFSNSRSEMNVSTLELGDSALYLCASSWERDSPLHFGNGTRLTVT.

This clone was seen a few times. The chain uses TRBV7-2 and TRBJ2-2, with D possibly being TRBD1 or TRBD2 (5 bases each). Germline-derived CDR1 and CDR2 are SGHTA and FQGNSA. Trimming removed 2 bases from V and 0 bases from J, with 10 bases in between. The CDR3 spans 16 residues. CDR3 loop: CASSLRGATNTGELFF. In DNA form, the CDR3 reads TGTGCCAGCAGCTTAAGAGGGGCAACGAACACCGGGGAGCTGTTTTTT. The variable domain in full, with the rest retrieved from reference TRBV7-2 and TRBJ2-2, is GAGVSQSPSNKVTEKGKDVELRCDPISGHTALYWYRQSLGQGLEFLIYFQGNSAPDKSGLPSDRFSAERTGGSVSTLTIQRTQQEDSAVYLCASSLRGATNTGELFFGEGSRLTVL.

The CDR3 sequence: CASSPLGQGVGNTIYF. The CDR3 nucleotides are TGTGCCAGCAGCCCACTGGGACAGGGTGTCGGAAACACCATATATTTT. This chain connects TRBV11-2 to TRBJ1-3; TRBD1 aligns across 9 bases. V dropped 5 bases and J dropped 4; count of bases not matched to a gene: 9. The CDR3 runs to 16 residues. Per germline, CDR1 SGHAT and CDR2 FQNNGV.

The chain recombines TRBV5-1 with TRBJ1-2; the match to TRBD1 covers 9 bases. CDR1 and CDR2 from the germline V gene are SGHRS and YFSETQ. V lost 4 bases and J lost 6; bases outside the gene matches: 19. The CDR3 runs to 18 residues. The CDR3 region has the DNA TGCGCCAGCAGCCCGAATCGCCGAAACAGGGGGCTATCCGATGGCTACACCTTC. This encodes CASSPNRRNRGLSDGYTF.

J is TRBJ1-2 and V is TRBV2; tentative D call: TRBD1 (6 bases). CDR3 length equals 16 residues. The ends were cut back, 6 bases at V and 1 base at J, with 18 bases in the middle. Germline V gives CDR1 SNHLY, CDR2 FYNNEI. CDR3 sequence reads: CASRKGQGRLNYGYTF. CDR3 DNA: TGTGCCAGCAGGAAAGGGCAGGGGCGCCTTAACTATGGCTACACCTTC.

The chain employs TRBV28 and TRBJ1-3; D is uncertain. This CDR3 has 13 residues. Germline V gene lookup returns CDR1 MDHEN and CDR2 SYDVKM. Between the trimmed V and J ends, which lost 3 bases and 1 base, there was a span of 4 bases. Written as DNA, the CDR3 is TGTGCCAGCAGTTTCCCGTCTGGAAACACCATATATTTT. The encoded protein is CASSFPSGNTIYF.

In DNA form, the CDR3 reads TGTGCCAGCAGTAGTTGGGACATAAACACTGAAGCTTTCTTT. Amino acids: CASSSWDINTEAFF. The chain joins TRBV27 to TRBJ1-1; weak D call: TRBD1 (6 bases). V was clipped by 5 bases and J by 2 bases, with 12 bases between them. This CDR3 has 14 residues. Germline CDR1 reads MNHEY; CDR2 reads SMNVEV (reference sequence).

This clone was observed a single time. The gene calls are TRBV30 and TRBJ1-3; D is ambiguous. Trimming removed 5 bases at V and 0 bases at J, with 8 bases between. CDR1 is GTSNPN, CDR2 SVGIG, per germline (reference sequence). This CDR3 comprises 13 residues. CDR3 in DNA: TGTGCCTGGTGGTGGGGCTCTGGAAACACCATATATTTT. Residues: CAWWWGSGNTIYF.

The CDR3 nucleotides read TGTGCCAGCACCAGGACAGGCGCAATGAACACTGAAGCTTTCTTT. Protein product: CASTRTGAMNTEAFF. This chain connects TRBV2 to TRBJ1-1, with 7 bases aligning to TRBD1. CDR3 length: 15 amino acids. Germline CDR1 and CDR2: SNHLY and FYNNEI. The trim removed 7 bases at V and 0 bases at J, leaving 8 bases unmatched. Full variable domain (outside the CDR3, taken from reference TRBV2 and TRBJ1-1): EPEVTQTPSHQVTQMGQEVILRCVPISNHLYFYWYRQILGQKVEFLVSFYNNEISEKSEIFDDQFSVERPDGSNFTLKIRSTKLEDSAMYFCASTRTGAMNTEAFFGQGTRLTVV.

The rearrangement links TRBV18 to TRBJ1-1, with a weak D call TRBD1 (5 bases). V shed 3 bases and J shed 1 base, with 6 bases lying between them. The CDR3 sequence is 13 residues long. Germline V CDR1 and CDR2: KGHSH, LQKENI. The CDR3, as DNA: TGTGCCAGCTCACCCAGGGAGAACACTGAAGCTTTCTTT. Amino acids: CASSPRENTEAFF.

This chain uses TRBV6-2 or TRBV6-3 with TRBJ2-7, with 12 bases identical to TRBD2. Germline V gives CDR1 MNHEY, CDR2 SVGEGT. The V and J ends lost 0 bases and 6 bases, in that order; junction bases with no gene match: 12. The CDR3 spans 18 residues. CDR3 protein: CASSYSRGLAGILSEQYF. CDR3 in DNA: TGTGCCAGCAGTTACTCCCGAGGACTAGCGGGAATTCTTAGCGAGCAGTACTTC.

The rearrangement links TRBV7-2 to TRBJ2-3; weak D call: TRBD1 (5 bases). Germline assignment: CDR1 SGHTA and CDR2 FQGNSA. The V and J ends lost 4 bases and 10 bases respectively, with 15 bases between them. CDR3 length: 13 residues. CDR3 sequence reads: CASSSQGYDAQYF. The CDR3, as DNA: TGTGCCAGCAGCTCCCAGGGTTACGATGCGCAGTATTTT. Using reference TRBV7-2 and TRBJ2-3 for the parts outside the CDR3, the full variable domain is GAGVSQSPSNKVTEKGKDVELRCDPISGHTALYWYRQSLGQGLEFLIYFQGNSAPDKSGLPSDRFSAERTGGSVSTLTIQRTQQEDSAVYLCASSSQGYDAQYFGPGTRLTVL.

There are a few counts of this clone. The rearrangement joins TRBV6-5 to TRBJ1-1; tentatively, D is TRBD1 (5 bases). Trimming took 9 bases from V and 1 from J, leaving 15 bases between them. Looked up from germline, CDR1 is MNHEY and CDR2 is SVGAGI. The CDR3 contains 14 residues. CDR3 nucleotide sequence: TGTGCCAGTGGCGTGAAAAGGGGGAACACTGAAGCTTTCTTT. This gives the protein CASGVKRGNTEAFF.